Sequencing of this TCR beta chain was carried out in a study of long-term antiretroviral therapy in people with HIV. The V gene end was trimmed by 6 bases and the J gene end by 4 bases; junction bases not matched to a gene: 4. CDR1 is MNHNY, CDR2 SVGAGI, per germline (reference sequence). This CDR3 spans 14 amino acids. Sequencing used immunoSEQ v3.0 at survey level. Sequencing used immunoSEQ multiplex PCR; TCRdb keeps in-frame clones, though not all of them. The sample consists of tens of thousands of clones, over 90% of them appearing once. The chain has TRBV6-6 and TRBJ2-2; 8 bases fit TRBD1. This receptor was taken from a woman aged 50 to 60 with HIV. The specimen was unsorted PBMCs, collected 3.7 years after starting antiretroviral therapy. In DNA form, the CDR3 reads TGTGCCAGCAGCCGGACAGGGAGCACCGGGGAGCTGTTTTTT. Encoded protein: CASSRTGSTGELFF.